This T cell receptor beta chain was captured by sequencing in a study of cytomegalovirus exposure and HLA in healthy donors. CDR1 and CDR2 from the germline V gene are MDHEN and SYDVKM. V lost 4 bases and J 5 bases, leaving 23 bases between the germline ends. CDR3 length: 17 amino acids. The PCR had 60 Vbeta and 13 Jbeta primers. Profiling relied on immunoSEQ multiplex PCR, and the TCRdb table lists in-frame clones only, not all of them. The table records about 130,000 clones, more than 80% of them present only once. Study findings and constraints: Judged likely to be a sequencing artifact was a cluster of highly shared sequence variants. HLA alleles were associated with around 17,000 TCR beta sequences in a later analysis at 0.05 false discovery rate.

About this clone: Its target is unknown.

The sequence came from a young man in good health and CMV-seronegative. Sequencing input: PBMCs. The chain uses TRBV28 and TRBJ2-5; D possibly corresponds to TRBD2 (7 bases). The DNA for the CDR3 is TGTGCCAGCAGTTGGCGGGGGCGGGGGCGTCCGGAGGAGACCCAGTACTTC. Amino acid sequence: CASSWRGRGRPEETQYF.